This passage covers 24 T cell receptor beta chains from one sample sequenced in a study of T-cell memory formation after mild COVID-19. One entry per CDR3 protein results from TCRdb running MiXCR on the 5' RACE reads. The sample records fewer than 250,000 distinct CDR3 sequences, roughly 30% being singletons. Material: PBMCs or a T cell subset sorted from them (not recorded which). The receptor set was obtained from an adult woman who had mild COVID-19 (a few samples of this study predate the infection). Cell type and time point are not known.

In this sample, this clonotype turned up a few times. The genes are TRBV27 and TRBJ1-1; 8 nucleotides agree with TRBD1. Germline V lookup: CDR1 MNHEY, CDR2 SMNVEV (reference sequence). The CDR3 loop spans 14 amino acids. V lost 7 bases to trimming and J lost 8 bases; unmatched junction nucleotides: 12. CDR3 nucleotides: TGTGCCAGCACCCTCCTGGGAGGACAGGGAGAAGCTTTCTTT. Translating gives CASTLLGGQGEAFF.

The sample holds a few counts of this clonotype. The junction departs from the called germline gene at one end, perhaps through a read error. V gene TRBV4-3 combines with J gene TRBJ2-3, with TRBD2 as a possible D gene (5 bases). The CDR3 totals 14 residues. CDR1 is LGHNA, CDR2 YSLEER, per germline. CDR3 sequence reads: CASNRGGGTDTQYF. The CDR3 DNA is TGCGCCAGCAACAGAGGTGGAGGCACAGACACGCAGTATTTT.

The V call is TRBV6-1, the J call TRBJ2-5; no clear D gene. The CDR3 length is 13 residues. The germline V gene encodes CDR1 MNHNS and CDR2 SASEGT. With 5 bases removed from V and 1 base from J, the gap between germline ends came to 8 bases. The DNA of the CDR3 is TGTGCCAGCAGTCCCAGCCCCCAAGAGACCCAGTACTTC. This gives the protein CASSPSPQETQYF.

This chain connects TRBV5-6 to TRBJ1-5, with no clear D. The V gene's germline CDR1 is SGHDT and CDR2 YYEEEE. The CDR3 extends over 13 amino acids. Trimming pared 0 bases from V and 4 bases from J, leaving 5 bases between. CDR3 nucleotides: TGTGCCAGCAGCTTGGGCATTAATCAGCCCCAGCATTTT. Protein product: CASSLGINQPQHF.

This clonotype has only one observation. V and J are TRBV20-1 and TRBJ1-2; 8 bases are shared with TRBD1. CDR1 and CDR2 (germline): DFQATT, SNEGSKA (reference sequence). V shed 1 base and J 3 bases; nucleotides not matched to a gene: 7. This CDR3 has 15 amino acids. CDR3 residues: CSARAGQGAYYGYTF. The CDR3 DNA sequence: TGCAGTGCTAGAGCGGGCCAGGGGGCTTACTATGGCTACACCTTC.

In this sample, this clonotype turned up a few times. J is TRBJ1-2 and V is TRBV20-1, with D uncertain. The germline V gene has CDR1 DFQATT and CDR2 SNEGSKA (reference sequence). The CDR3 is made up of 10 amino acids. V was clipped by 2 bases and J by 7 bases, with 5 bases between them. CDR3 nucleotide sequence: TGCAGTGCTAGAAGAGGTGGCTACACCTTC. It translates to CSARRGGYTF.

The J gene is TRBJ2-2, the V gene TRBV20-1; 7 positions match TRBD1. Germline V gene lookup returns CDR1 DFQATT and CDR2 SNEGSKA (reference sequence). The V and J ends lost 3 bases and 4 bases, in that order; junction bases with no gene match: 11. CDR3 length: 16 amino acids. The CDR3 coding sequence is TGCAGTGCTAGCCAATTAGGGGGCCCTAGCACCGGGGAGCTGTTTTTT. It yields the protein CSASQLGGPSTGELFF.

This clonotype was seen a few times. V usage is TRBV4-1 and J usage is TRBJ1-1; D unclear. Trimming stripped 2 bases from V and 1 base from J, with 8 bases between. Germline V gene lookup returns CDR1 MGHRA and CDR2 YSYEKL. The CDR3 contains 14 residues. CDR3: CASSQNLGNTEAFF. The CDR3 DNA reads as TGCGCCAGCAGCCAAAATCTGGGGAACACTGAAGCTTTCTTT.

This clonotype was picked up a small number of times. The chain is built from TRBV7-2 and TRBJ2-7, with D possibly matching TRBD2 (5 bases). Germline CDR1 and CDR2: SGHTA and FQGNSA. V dropped 3 bases and J dropped 0 bases, with 15 bases sitting between them. This CDR3 region has 16 residues. CDR3 in DNA: TGTGCCAGCAGCTTCGGGAATCCTCAAGTCTCCTACGAGCAGTACTTC. Translated, it gives CASSFGNPQVSYEQYF.

The chain employs TRBV5-1 and TRBJ1-1; D gene unclear. The CDR3 totals 15 residues. CDR1 and CDR2 from the germline V gene are SGHRS and YFSETQ. Trimming removed 0 bases at V and 1 base at J, with 10 bases between. This chain's CDR3 is CASSLGGPQNTEAFF. Here the CDR3 DNA reads TGCGCCAGCAGCTTGGGAGGTCCGCAGAACACTGAAGCTTTCTTT.

The chain couples TRBV6-5 to TRBJ2-3; maybe TRBD2 (5 bases). The V and J ends lost 6 bases and 4 bases respectively, with 20 bases between them. Per the germline V gene, CDR1 is MNHEY and CDR2 is SVGAGI. The CDR3 covers 16 residues. The CDR3 here is CASSWNGGRSPDTQYF. The CDR3 region has the DNA TGTGCCAGCAGCTGGAACGGAGGACGGAGCCCAGATACGCAGTATTTT.

This chain connects TRBV6-5 to TRBJ2-6; D uncertain. The germline gives CDR1 MNHEY, CDR2 SVGAGI. V lost 2 bases and J 1 base, leaving 6 bases between the germline ends. There are 15 residues in the CDR3. In DNA form, the CDR3 reads TGTGCCAGCAGTTACACGGGTTCTGGGGCCAACGTCCTGACTTTC. It encodes CASSYTGSGANVLTF.

The chain uses TRBV20-1 and TRBJ2-4; no definite D call. CDR1 DFQATT and CDR2 SNEGSKA come from the germline V gene (reference sequence). V gave up 3 bases and J gave up 2 bases, with 17 bases separating them. The CDR3 is 16 amino acids. CDR3 sequence: CSASPTLVRTKNIQYF. CDR3 DNA sequence: TGCAGTGCTAGCCCCACACTCGTGAGGACCAAAAACATTCAGTACTTC.

This clonotype has more than one count but fewer than ten. The V gene is TRBV5-1, the J gene TRBJ1-1; weak D call: TRBD1 (5 bases). Germline loops: CDR1 SGHRS, CDR2 YFSETQ. This CDR3 is 15 amino acids long. V lost 3 bases, J lost 4 bases, and 16 bases lay in between. CDR3 DNA sequence: TGCGCCAGCAGCTCCGAGTGGGGGGGGGTCACTGAAGCTTTCTTT. This gives the protein CASSSEWGGVTEAFF. The entire variable domain, with the rest obtained from reference TRBV5-1 and TRBJ1-1, is as follows: KAGVTQTPRYLIKTRGQQVTLSCSPISGHRSVSWYQQTPGQGLQFLFEYFSETQRNKGNFPGRFSGRQFSNSRSEMNVSTLELGDSALYLCASSSEWGGVTEAFFGQGTRLTVV.

This clonotype was observed a few times. The chain joins TRBV7-3 to TRBJ2-1; tentative D call: TRBD2 (6 bases). V gave up 2 bases and J gave up 5 bases, with 13 bases separating them. The CDR3 extends over 15 amino acids. Germline CDR1 SGHTA, CDR2 FQGTGA. The CDR3 sequence is CASSLGTGSDNEQFF. The CDR3 DNA follows: TGTGCCAGCAGCTTAGGTACCGGGAGTGACAATGAGCAGTTCTTC.

This clonotype has just one count. The chain combines TRBV6-5 with TRBJ2-7; TRBD1 might be the D (6 bases). Germline V gene data show CDR1 as MNHEY and CDR2 as SVGAGI. CDR3 length: 12 residues. Deletions cut 4 bases from V and 6 bases from J, with 10 bases between. The CDR3 is CASSSQGPEQYF. CDR3 bases: TGTGCCAGCAGTTCACAGGGTCCCGAGCAGTACTTC.

The chain combines TRBV13 with TRBJ2-1; D is uncertain. Trimming removed 6 bases at V and 11 bases at J, with 14 bases between. The CDR3 runs to 12 residues. CDR1 PRHDT and CDR2 FYEKMQ come from the germline V gene (reference sequence). CDR3 DNA: TGTGCCAGCAGTTCCGGGCAGCCCAAGCAGTTCTTC. It yields the protein CASSSGQPKQFF.

J is TRBJ1-5 and V is TRBV29-1; 8 positions match TRBD1. The germline CDR1 and CDR2 sequences are SQVTM and ANQGSEA. V shed 5 bases and J 7 bases; nucleotides not matched to a gene: 7. The CDR3 covers 13 residues. The CDR3 DNA is TGCAGCGTTACGTCAGGGGGCAGACAGCCCCAGCATTTT. Its translation is CSVTSGGRQPQHF.

The chain recombines TRBV12-3 or TRBV12-4 with TRBJ1-6; D unclear. V was pared by 5 bases and J by 1 base, with 15 bases between. This CDR3 has 17 residues. The CDR3 DNA reads as TGTGCCAGCAGTCATCAACGAGGAATTTCCTATAATTCACCCCTCCACTTT. Protein sequence: CASSHQRGISYNSPLHF.

The genes are TRBV7-8 and TRBJ1-5; D might be TRBD1 (5 bases). Germline lookup yields CDR1 SGHVS and CDR2 FQNEAQ. V was trimmed by 0 bases and J by 3 bases, leaving 12 bases between them. The CDR3 runs 16 residues. The CDR3 DNA reads as TGTGCCAGCAGCTTAGCGCCAGGGACGGTCAATCAGCCCCAGCATTTT. It translates to CASSLAPGTVNQPQHF.

The CDR3 DNA reads as TGTGCCAGCAGCCCTAGGGGGGGCTTGGGGGCAGATACGCAGTATTTT. It is translated as CASSPRGGLGADTQYF. The V and J genes are TRBV7-2 and TRBJ2-3, with a tentative D call TRBD2 (7 bases). Germline CDR1 is SGHTA and CDR2 is FQGNSA. The CDR3 contains 16 residues. Trimming took 5 bases from V and 4 from J, leaving 19 bases between them.

This clonotype appeared a few times. This rearrangement joins TRBV5-1 to TRBJ2-1, with unresolved D. This CDR3 has 12 amino acids. Between the trimmed V and J ends, which lost 1 base and 10 bases, there was a span of 9 bases. Germline-derived CDR1 and CDR2 are SGHRS and YFSETQ. This CDR3 is CASSLNLREQFF. In DNA form, the CDR3 reads TGCGCCAGCAGCTTGAACCTTAGGGAGCAGTTCTTC.

This rearrangement joins TRBV29-1 to TRBJ2-3; D may correspond to TRBD1 or TRBD2 (5 bases each). Trimming shortened V by 6 bases and J by 1 base, and 11 bases separated the two germline ends. Germline CDR1 and CDR2: SQVTM and ANQGSEA. The CDR3 contains 13 residues. CDR3 bases: TGCAGCGTAGAACAGGAGGGCACAGATACGCAGTATTTT. Amino acid sequence: CSVEQEGTDTQYF.

The J gene is TRBJ2-1, the V gene TRBV20-1; D might be TRBD1 (5 bases). V lost 4 bases and J lost 4, with 20 bases in between. The CDR3 runs to 16 residues. CDR1 and CDR2 (germline): DFQATT, SNEGSKA (reference sequence). The CDR3 DNA sequence: TGCAGTGCTACCCAGCTGCAGGGCCTGTTGTACAATGAGCAGTTCTTC. It encodes CSATQLQGLLYNEQFF.